Listed here are 17 T cell receptor beta chains from one sample, sequenced in a study of ipilimumab plus nivolumab after autologous stem cell transplantation. Using immunoSEQ multiplex PCR, the repertoire was profiled, and TCRdb retains in-frame clones only, with some absent. The sample has 20,000 to 30,000 clones, 86% seen once. The specimen was PBMCs, collected in a trial of ipilimumab plus nivolumab as post-transplant consolidation. The source is a male donor with diffuse large B-cell lymphoma.

The V and J genes are TRBV5-6 and TRBJ1-1, with D maybe TRBD1 (5 bases). Deletions cut 3 bases from V and 4 bases from J, with 25 bases between. CDR1 is SGHDT, CDR2 YYEEEE, per germline. The CDR3 consists of 18 residues. CDR3 amino acids: CASSSRGQGARWGTEAFF. The CDR3 nucleotides read TGTGCCAGCAGCTCACGCGGGCAGGGCGCGCGGTGGGGCACTGAAGCTTTCTTT.

The V call is TRBV6-1, the J call TRBJ2-3; D possibly matches TRBD1 or TRBD2 (5 bases each). Germline CDR1 reads MNHNS; CDR2 reads SASEGT. This CDR3 spans 13 amino acids. The V end was cut by 8 bases, the J end by 7 bases, with 16 bases between. CDR3 sequence reads: CASLEGFLNTQYF. For the CDR3, the DNA is TGTGCCAGCCTAGAGGGGTTTCTAAATACGCAGTATTTT.

CDR3 in DNA: TGTGCCAGCAGTGAGGAAGGACAGGGGAATTCACCCCTCCACTTT. It encodes CASSEEGQGNSPLHF. The chain couples TRBV2 to TRBJ1-6; 9 bases fit TRBD1. The germline gives CDR1 SNHLY, CDR2 FYNNEI. Trimming cost V 3 bases and J 7 bases; bases outside gene matches: 4. CDR3 length equals 15 residues.

The V gene is TRBV7-2, the J gene TRBJ2-5; D gene ambiguous. The CDR3 is 14 amino acids. The germline CDR1 and CDR2 sequences are SGHTA and FQGNSA. The germline V and J ends were trimmed by 5 bases and 5 bases, with 15 bases remaining between them. The CDR3: CASSQRVLRETQYF. CDR3 nucleotides: TGTGCCAGCAGCCAAAGGGTTCTTCGGGAGACCCAGTACTTC.

The gene calls are TRBV27 and TRBJ1-6; TRBD1 aligns across 9 bases. CDR3 length: 20 amino acids. V shed 5 bases and J 0 bases; nucleotides not matched to a gene: 14. From germline, CDR1 is MNHEY and CDR2 SMNVEV (reference sequence). The CDR3 DNA is TGTGCCAGCAGTCCAACGTCGACAGGGGGAACGAGCTCCTATAATTCACCCCTCCACTTT. Amino acid sequence: CASSPTSTGGTSSYNSPLHF.

The chain employs TRBV30 and TRBJ2-7; D ambiguous. In germline, CDR1 is GTSNPN, CDR2 SVGIG (reference sequence). The CDR3 contains 11 residues. Trimming left V 0 bases short and J 5 bases short, with 5 bases between. CDR3 in amino acids: CAWSVKDEQYF. As DNA, the CDR3 is TGTGCCTGGAGTGTAAAGGACGAGCAGTACTTC.

V is TRBV9 and J is TRBJ2-3; tentatively, D is TRBD2 (6 bases). This CDR3 is 14 amino acids long. CDR1 and CDR2 (germline): SGDLS, YYNGEE. V gave up 0 bases and J gave up 1 base, with 6 bases separating them. Written as DNA, the CDR3 is TGTGCCAGCAGCGTAGAGCGGGGCACAGATACGCAGTATTTT. Protein sequence: CASSVERGTDTQYF. The complete variable domain, with remaining parts taken from reference TRBV9 and TRBJ2-3, reads DSGVTQTPKHLITATGQRVTLRCSPRSGDLSVYWYQQSLDQGLQFLIQYYNGEERAKGNILERFSAQQFPDLHSELNLSSLELGDSALYFCASSVERGTDTQYFGPGTRLTVL.

The chain recombines TRBV5-4 with TRBJ2-1; the D is unclear. Germline CDR1 reads SGHNT; CDR2 reads YYREEE (reference sequence). Trimming took off 4 bases at V and 10 bases at J, with 12 bases between the two ends. This CDR3 is built from 12 residues. CDR3 in DNA: TGTGCCAGCAGCCCCTCCCCTTTGGAGCAGTTCTTC. This sequence encodes CASSPSPLEQFF.

This sequence joins TRBV5-1 and TRBJ2-2, with TRBD1 matching over 9 bases. The trim removed 6 bases at V and 2 bases at J, leaving 5 bases unmatched. Germline assignment: CDR1 SGHRS and CDR2 YFSETQ. The CDR3 runs to 15 residues. This CDR3 is CASIRGQGNTGELFF. Here the CDR3 DNA reads TGCGCCAGCATTAGGGGACAGGGAAACACCGGGGAGCTGTTTTTT.

J is TRBJ2-5 and V is TRBV4-1; perhaps TRBD2 as D (7 bases). Trimming left V 0 bases short and J 3 bases short, with 14 bases between. In germline, CDR1 is MGHRA, CDR2 YSYEKL. This CDR3 has 16 residues. CDR3 coding DNA: TGCGCCAGCAGCCAAGATAGGGGGGGTGTGAAAGAGACCCAGTACTTC. It encodes CASSQDRGGVKETQYF.

This clone showed up just once. The chain uses TRBV7-3 and TRBJ2-3; 12 bases align to TRBD1. The CDR3 is made up of 16 amino acids. Per the germline V gene, CDR1 is SGHTA and CDR2 is FQGTGA. Losses at the gene ends were 4 bases for V and 4 bases for J; bases not matched to a gene: 6. The CDR3: CASSSTGTGGPDTQYF. DNA of the CDR3: TGTGCCAGCAGCTCCACCGGGACAGGGGGCCCAGATACGCAGTATTTT. Filled out from reference TRBV7-3 and TRBJ2-3, the complete variable domain reads GAGVSQTPSNKVTEKGKYVELRCDPISGHTALYWYRQSLGQGPEFLIYFQGTGAADDSGLPNDRFFAVRPEGSVSTLKIQRTERGDSAVYLCASSSTGTGGPDTQYFGPGTRLTVL.

This sequence joins TRBV19 and TRBJ1-1, with no clear D. The CDR3 loop spans 14 amino acids. CDR1 and CDR2 (germline): LNHDA, SQIVND (reference sequence). V lost 0 bases, J lost 1 base, and 6 bases lay in between. The CDR3 is CASSIDSRNTEAFF. CDR3 bases: TGTGCCAGTAGTATAGATTCACGGAACACTGAAGCTTTCTTT.

The DNA for the CDR3 is TGTGCCAGCAGCCAGAATAGCGGGGGATACAATGAGCAGTTCTTC. Translated: CASSQNSGGYNEQFF. The chain carries TRBV7-6 and TRBJ2-1, with TRBD2 matching over 9 bases. The V and J ends lost 5 bases and 4 bases, in that order; junction bases with no gene match: 6. Germline V CDR1 and CDR2: SGHVS, FNYEAQ. This CDR3 is built from 15 residues.

By frequency in the sample, this clone is medium-sized. CDR3 amino acids: CASSPDRATGELFF. CDR3 DNA sequence: TGTGCCAGCAGTCCCGACAGGGCCACCGGGGAGCTGTTTTTT. V and J are TRBV6-4 and TRBJ2-2, with 7 bases lining up with TRBD1. Germline V lookup: CDR1 MRHNA, CDR2 SNTAGT. V shed 5 bases and J 4 bases; nucleotides not matched to a gene: 4. This CDR3 is built from 14 residues.

This chain uses TRBV5-1 with TRBJ2-3; D is unclear. This CDR3 spans 15 amino acids. V lost 0 bases and J 2 bases, leaving 10 bases between the germline ends. CDR1 SGHRS and CDR2 YFSETQ come from the germline V gene. In DNA form, the CDR3 reads TGCGCCAGCAGCTTGGGGCTATCTCCCACAGATACGCAGTATTTT. Protein sequence: CASSLGLSPTDTQYF.

The chain uses TRBV6-1 and TRBJ1-5; the D is unclear. Germline V gene lookup returns CDR1 MNHNS and CDR2 SASEGT. V lost 1 base and J lost 3, with 10 bases in between. This CDR3 is built from 15 residues. DNA for the CDR3: TGTGCCAGCAGTGAAGGTTTGGGGAACAATCAGCCCCAGCATTTT. Translated, it gives CASSEGLGNNQPQHF.

V and J are TRBV27 and TRBJ1-2; a possible D gene is TRBD1 (6 bases). Germline loops: CDR1 MNHEY, CDR2 SMNVEV (reference sequence). V dropped 5 bases and J dropped 4 bases, with 17 bases sitting between them. The CDR3 extends over 15 amino acids. The CDR3 protein is CASSQARGGTYGYTF. The CDR3 DNA sequence: TGTGCCAGCAGTCAAGCCCGAGGGGGAACCTATGGCTACACCTTC.